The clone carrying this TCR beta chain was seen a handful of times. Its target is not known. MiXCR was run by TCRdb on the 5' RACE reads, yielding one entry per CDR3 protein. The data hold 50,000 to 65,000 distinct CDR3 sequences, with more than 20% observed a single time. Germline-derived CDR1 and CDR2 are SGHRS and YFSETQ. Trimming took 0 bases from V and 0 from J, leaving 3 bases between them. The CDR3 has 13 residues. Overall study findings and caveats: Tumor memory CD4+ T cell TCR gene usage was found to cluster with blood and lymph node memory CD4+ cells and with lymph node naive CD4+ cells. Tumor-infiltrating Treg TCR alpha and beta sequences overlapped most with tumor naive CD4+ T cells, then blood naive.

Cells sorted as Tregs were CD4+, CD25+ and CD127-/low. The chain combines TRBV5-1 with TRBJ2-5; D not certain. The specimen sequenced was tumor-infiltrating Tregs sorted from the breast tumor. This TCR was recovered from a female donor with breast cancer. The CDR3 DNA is TGCGCCAGCAGCTTGGAGTACCAAGAGACCCAGTACTTC. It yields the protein CASSLEYQETQYF.